A single sample gave rise to the 18 T cell receptor beta chains below, sequenced in a study of regulatory T cells in long-lasting Graves disease. Building of the TCR beta libraries involved iRepertoire HTBI primers and Arm-PCR of CDR3 regions. MiXCR, applied by TCRdb to the multiplex PCR reads, yields one record per CDR3 protein. Here the sample spans roughly 560,000 distinct CDR3 sequences, around 15% being singletons. Time point indicated: newly diagnosed GD, antithyroid drugs for less than 3 months. Isolated PBMC RNA provided the starting material for the TCR library. The same specimen was also included in a second study, on T cells in Graves' hyperthyroidism and ophthalmopathy.

The sequences come from peripheral blood mononuclear cells (PBMCs), collected at new diagnosis, from a patient treated with antithyroid drugs. Source of these receptors: a woman between 40 and 65 years old with Graves disease.

The chain links TRBV10-3 to TRBJ2-2; a weak D match, TRBD1 (5 bases). The CDR3 totals 16 residues. Trimming shortened V by 5 bases and J by 7 bases, and 20 bases separated the two germline ends. Germline V lookup: CDR1 ENHRY, CDR2 SYGVKD. As DNA, the CDR3 is TGTGCCATCAGTCCCCCCCAGGGAAGGTTTAGCGGGGAGCTGTTTTTT. Amino acids: CAISPPQGRFSGELFF.

In DNA, the CDR3 is TGTGCCAGTAGTATTGGACACCAAGAGACCCAGTACTTC. It yields the protein CASSIGHQETQYF. This rearrangement joins TRBV19 to TRBJ2-5; D is undetermined. In germline, CDR1 is LNHDA, CDR2 SQIVND (reference sequence). The CDR3 is made up of 13 amino acids. V was shortened by 3 bases and J by 0 bases, with 5 bases between the two germline ends.

Notes on this clonotype: This may arise from a read error, as a much more abundant clone is one base away. The chain has TRBV2 and TRBJ2-5; perhaps D is TRBD1 or TRBD2 (5 bases each). V dropped 6 bases and J dropped 11 bases, with 22 bases sitting between them. Germline CDR1 reads SNHLY; CDR2 reads FYNNEI. The CDR3 is 14 amino acids. The CDR3 DNA sequence: TGTGCCAGCAGCTTGGATTCGGGACGGATGTATCAGTACTTC. Protein: CASSLDSGRMYQYF. Drawing the rest from reference TRBV2 and TRBJ2-5, the complete variable domain is EPEVTQTPSHQVTQMGQEVILRCVPISNHLYFYWYRQILGQKVEFLVSFYNNEISEKSEIFDDQFSVERPDGSNFTLKIRSTKLEDSAMYFCASSLDSGRMYQYFGPGTRLLVL.

There are many counts of this clonotype. The rearrangement uses TRBV5-1 and TRBJ2-1; tentative D call: TRBD2 (6 bases). This CDR3 is 15 amino acids long. Germline lookup yields CDR1 SGHRS and CDR2 YFSETQ. The V and J ends lost 1 base and 7 bases respectively, with 15 bases between them. CDR3 in DNA: TGCGCCAGCAGCTTGAGTAGCGGACTGGTTAATGAGCAGTTCTTC. It codes for CASSLSSGLVNEQFF.

This clonotype was seen only a few times. The rearrangement uses TRBV5-1 and TRBJ2-3; 7 bases map to TRBD2. V shed 7 bases and J 0 bases; nucleotides not matched to a gene: 5. The CDR3 is 14 amino acids. Germline V gene sequence: CDR1 SGHRS, CDR2 YFSETQ. The CDR3 DNA reads as TGCGCCAGCGGGGAGGGCGGTAGCACAGATACGCAGTATTTT. It is translated as CASGEGGSTDTQYF.

At least ten counts were recorded for this clonotype. V is TRBV12-3 or TRBV12-4 and J is TRBJ2-7; D is tentatively TRBD1 or TRBD2 (5 bases each). With 7 bases removed from V and 2 bases from J, the gap between germline ends came to 15 bases. This CDR3 spans 14 amino acids. CDR3: CASTQRGRTYEQYF. The CDR3 region has the DNA TGTGCCAGCACCCAGAGGGGACGGACCTACGAGCAGTACTTC.

This clonotype appeared many times. The chain combines TRBV7-9 with TRBJ2-3, with unresolved D. The length of the CDR3 is 17 residues. In germline, CDR1 is SEHNR, CDR2 FQNEAQ (reference sequence). The germline V and J ends were trimmed by 6 bases and 1 base, with 20 bases remaining between them. The CDR3 reads CASRAPGSQVGTDTQYF. CDR3 in DNA: TGTGCCAGCAGGGCCCCCGGGTCACAAGTAGGCACAGATACGCAGTATTTT. The full variable domain, completed using reference TRBV7-9 and TRBJ2-3, is DTGVSQNPRHKITKRGQNVTFRCDPISEHNRLYWYRQTLGQGPEFLTYFQNEAQLEKSRLLSDRFSAERPKGSFSTLEIQRTEQGDSAMYLCASRAPGSQVGTDTQYFGPGTRLTVL.

In nucleotides, the CDR3 is TGCAGCGCGATGGTGGAAAAACTGTTTTTT. Protein sequence: CSAMVEKLFF. V gene TRBV29-1 combines with J gene TRBJ1-4; no clear D gene. The CDR3 extends over 10 amino acids. CDR1 is SQVTM and CDR2 is ANQGSEA in the germline V gene. The V gene lost 7 bases and the J gene lost 8 bases, with 8 bases spanning the gap.

This clonotype was counted ten times or more. CDR3 sequence (DNA): TGTGCCAGCAGCCAAGTGGAACGGCGGCTTGAAGCTTTCTTT. The encoded protein is CASSQVERRLEAFF. V is TRBV14 and J is TRBJ1-1; D call uncertain. Per the germline V gene, CDR1 is SGHDN and CDR2 is FVKESK. The CDR3 length is 14 residues. Deletions cut 1 base from V and 7 bases from J, with 13 bases between.

This clonotype has a handful of counts. The chain carries TRBV10-3 and TRBJ1-1, with no clear D. Germline V lookup: CDR1 ENHRY, CDR2 SYGVKD. The CDR3 totals 13 residues. Trimming took 4 bases from V and 1 from J, leaving 7 bases between them. The CDR3 DNA reads as TGTGCCATCAGTGTCTCGAGGAACACTGAAGCTTTCTTT. The encoded protein is CAISVSRNTEAFF.

This clonotype was found a few times. V gene TRBV20-1 combines with J gene TRBJ2-4, with TRBD2 matching over 7 bases. There are 18 residues in the CDR3. Per the germline V gene, CDR1 is DFQATT and CDR2 is SNEGSKA (reference sequence). V lost 0 bases and J lost 3; bases outside the gene matches: 14. CDR3 in amino acids: CSARDRAGRGRGKNIQYF. The CDR3 DNA reads as TGCAGTGCTAGAGATCGGGCAGGGAGGGGACGAGGCAAAAACATTCAGTACTTC.

This clonotype was recorded many times. The V and J genes are TRBV12-3 or TRBV12-4 and TRBJ1-1; the D is unclear. The CDR3 runs to 11 residues. V was pared by 8 bases and J by 4 bases, with 8 bases between. The CDR3: CASSSRTEAFF. CDR3 nucleotide sequence: TGTGCCAGCTCTAGTCGCACTGAAGCTTTCTTT.

With respect to this clonotype: A much larger clone differs from this one at a single base, so this may be a read error. The chain recombines TRBV12-3 or TRBV12-4 with TRBJ1-2; D is ambiguous. The ends were cut back, 3 bases at V and 6 bases at J, with 11 bases in the middle. The length of the CDR3 is 13 residues. CDR3 sequence (DNA): TGTGCCAGCAGTTTTATAGCAACAAATGGCTACACCTTC. Its protein is CASSFIATNGYTF.

The V call is TRBV29-1, the J call TRBJ2-2; weak D call: TRBD1 (8 bases). Per germline, CDR1 SQVTM and CDR2 ANQGSEA. This CDR3 has 15 amino acids. V was shortened by 6 bases and J by 4 bases, with 18 bases between the two germline ends. CDR3 nucleotides: TGCAGCGTGCTGACAGGGGAGGGTACCACCGGGGAGCTGTTTTTT. This encodes CSVLTGEGTTGELFF.

The V and J genes are TRBV6-1 and TRBJ1-2, with 7 bases fitting TRBD1. V lost 5 bases, J lost 8 bases, and 11 bases stayed unmatched. The CDR3 has 14 amino acids. Germline V gene sequence: CDR1 MNHNS, CDR2 SASEGT. The CDR3 sequence is CASSLQGQPLGYTF. In DNA, the CDR3 is TGTGCCAGCAGTCTCCAGGGACAGCCGCTCGGCTACACCTTC.

This clonotype appeared a few times. The genes are TRBV12-3 or TRBV12-4 and TRBJ2-1; D not certain. The CDR3 totals 12 residues. Trimming stripped 8 bases from V and 3 bases from J, with 8 bases between. This CDR3 is CASGPFYNEQFF. CDR3 nucleotides: TGTGCCAGCGGGCCGTTCTACAATGAGCAGTTCTTC.

V is TRBV20-1 and J is TRBJ1-3, with D perhaps TRBD1 (6 bases). V was shortened by 4 bases and J by 0 bases, with 10 bases between the two germline ends. The CDR3 runs 14 residues. From germline, CDR1 is DFQATT and CDR2 SNEGSKA (reference sequence). The CDR3 bases are TGCAGTGCTATCGGACAGACCTCTGGAAACACCATATATTTT. Amino acid sequence: CSAIGQTSGNTIYF.

Ten or more counts support this clonotype. The chain carries TRBV5-1 and TRBJ2-7; 10 bases are a match to TRBD2. CDR3 length: 18 amino acids. Germline V gene sequence: CDR1 SGHRS, CDR2 YFSETQ. The junction had 12 bases not matched to a gene; V was cut back by 0 bases and J by 3 bases. This chain's CDR3 is CASSLAQLAGISGYEQYF. The CDR3 DNA is TGCGCCAGCAGCTTGGCCCAACTAGCGGGGATTAGCGGCTACGAGCAGTACTTC.